This T cell receptor beta chain came from a study of blood T cell repertoires in COVID-19. Study overall: PBMCs, B-cell-depleted T cells, or T cells provided the cDNA or gDNA that made up the material.

Generated by immunoSEQ multiplex PCR, the TCRdb table keeps only in-frame clones and is missing some. The table shows around 300,000 clones, with 75% to 90% occurring only once. Assignments of participants to cohorts depended upon their own reported clinical history. The CDR3 is 15 amino acids. Germline CDR1 is SNHLY and CDR2 is FYNNEI. With 4 bases clipped from V and 8 bases from J, the junction kept 6 bases outside the gene matches. The receptor comes from a woman younger than 35 who had recovered from COVID-19. The sequenced sample was PBMCs or T cells enriched from blood (not recorded which). The chain links TRBV2 to TRBJ1-6; TRBD1 aligns across 9 bases. Here the CDR3 DNA reads TGTGCCAGCAGTGCCGCGGGACAGGGTGATTCACCCCTCCACTTT. Protein: CASSAAGQGDSPLHF.